This T cell receptor (beta chain) was profiled in a study of blood T cell repertoires in COVID-19. This CDR3 contains 19 residues. Looked up from germline, CDR1 is SGHKS and CDR2 is YYEKEE (reference sequence). Trimming cost V 2 bases and J 0 bases, with 21 bases left between them. Sequenced by immunoSEQ multiplex PCR; TCRdb stores in-frame clones only, minus some. Here the sample spans about 140,000 clones, 65% to 80% being singletons. The source material was peripheral blood. The clonotype comes from a man in his fifties or sixties with acute or convalescent COVID-19. This rearrangement joins TRBV5-5 to TRBJ1-5, with D tentatively TRBD1 (5 bases). The DNA for the CDR3 is TGTGCCAGCAGCTTTTATGGAGGGGCCACCTCATATAGCAATCAGCCCCAGCATTTT. Its translation is CASSFYGGATSYSNQPQHF.